Reported below is one TCR beta chain. These data come from a study of siplizumab effects on memory and regulatory T cells. The V gene end was trimmed by 5 bases and the J gene end by 2 bases; junction bases not matched to a gene: 3. The CDR3 has 13 residues. The germline V gene encodes CDR1 KGHSH and CDR2 LQKENI. Measured with immunoSEQ multiplex PCR; TCRdb has only the in-frame clones, and not every one. This table holds some 100,000 clones, about 91% found once. This rearrangement joins TRBV18 to TRBJ2-7; 7 nucleotides agree with TRBD1. The sample comprised CD4+ T cells sorted from blood. The sequence was obtained from a human donor in good health. Some clones in this sample may be carry-over from other donors' samples. The CDR3 DNA reads as TGTGCCAGCTCAGGGGACAGCACCTACGAGCAGTACTTC. Protein sequence: CASSGDSTYEQYF. Supplemented by reference TRBV18 and TRBJ2-7, the full variable domain reads NAGVMQNPRHLVRRRGQEARLRCSPMKGHSHVYWYRQLPEEGLKFMVYLQKENIIDESGMPKERFSAEFPKEGPSILRIQQVVRGDSAAYFCASSGDSTYEQYFGPGTRLTVT.